Below are 18 T cell receptor beta chains sequenced from a single sample in a study of memory CD4+ T cells and cytomegalovirus serostatus. The sort gate was single viable CD3+CD4+CD8-CD45RO+ cells for memory CD4+ T cells. Libraries were prepared by immunoSEQ multiplex PCR; TCRdb keeps only in-frame clonotypes and omits some of them. The sample carries 60,000 to 70,000 clones, approximately 80% recorded once. Source material: memory CD4+ T cells from blood. These receptor sequences come from an adult in good health and CMV-seropositive.

This clone showed up just a few times. The chain carries TRBV2 and TRBJ1-6; tentative D call: TRBD1 (5 bases). CDR3 length: 12 residues. V lost 3 bases and J lost 9, with 6 bases in between. The V gene's germline CDR1 is SNHLY and CDR2 FYNNEI. The chain's CDR3 is CASSETVSPLHF. The CDR3 nucleotides are TGTGCCAGCAGTGAGACAGTTTCACCCCTCCACTTT.

A single count supports this clone. This sequence joins TRBV6-1 and TRBJ2-3; TRBD2 aligns across 7 bases. V trimming: 8 bases; J trimming: 3 bases; junction bases outside the gene matches: 5. This CDR3 spans 13 amino acids. CDR1 and CDR2 (germline): MNHNS, SASEGT. The CDR3 sequence is CASGRTRTDTQYF. CDR3 coding DNA: TGTGCCAGCGGCCGGACTAGAACAGATACGCAGTATTTT.

The J gene is TRBJ1-1, the V gene TRBV7-9; D unclear. The V and J ends lost 0 bases and 8 bases respectively, with 4 bases between them. The CDR3 covers 11 residues. Germline CDR1 SEHNR, CDR2 FQNEAQ (reference sequence). CDR3 in DNA: TGTGCCAGCAGCTTAGCAGGGGAAGCTTTCTTT. It yields the protein CASSLAGEAFF.

The chain combines TRBV28 with TRBJ1-3, with D unclear. CDR3 size: 14 residues. CDR1 is MDHEN, CDR2 SYDVKM, per germline. V was clipped by 4 bases and J by 4 bases, with 11 bases between them. CDR3 residues: CASSSTVTGNTIYF. CDR3 nucleotide sequence: TGTGCCAGCAGTTCGACCGTTACAGGAAACACCATATATTTT.

The chain links TRBV7-9 to TRBJ2-5; D gene ambiguous. This CDR3 contains 10 residues. Germline V gives CDR1 SEHNR, CDR2 FQNEAQ (reference sequence). Trimming removed 5 bases from V and 5 bases from J, with 3 bases in between. The CDR3 spells CASSDETQYF. The DNA of the CDR3 is TGTGCCAGCAGCGACGAGACCCAGTACTTC.

The genes are TRBV6-1 and TRBJ1-5; no clear D gene. The CDR3 covers 15 residues. V lost 4 bases and J 0 bases, leaving 10 bases between the germline ends. Germline-derived CDR1 and CDR2 are MNHNS and SASEGT. CDR3 sequence (DNA): TGTGCCAGCAGTGTTCGCAGGACTAGCAATCAGCCCCAGCATTTT. It encodes CASSVRRTSNQPQHF.

The chain uses TRBV6-1 and TRBJ1-5, with D unresolved. Germline V gene lookup returns CDR1 MNHNS and CDR2 SASEGT. The V end was cut by 6 bases, the J end by 5 bases, with 11 bases between. The length of the CDR3 is 13 residues. CDR3 nucleotides: TGTGCCAGCAGCCTGGAAGAGGATCAGCCCCAGCATTTT. Amino acid sequence: CASSLEEDQPQHF.

The rearrangement uses TRBV13 and TRBJ2-1; 10 nucleotides agree with TRBD1. This CDR3 has 16 residues. Trimming at V came to 6 bases and at J to 5 bases, leaving 10 bases not matched to a gene. From germline, CDR1 is PRHDT and CDR2 FYEKMQ (reference sequence). CDR3 residues: CASSSSGTGAHNEQFF. CDR3 in DNA: TGTGCCAGCAGTTCATCCGGGACAGGGGCCCACAATGAGCAGTTCTTC.

This clone appeared a few times. The chain is built from TRBV4-1 and TRBJ2-4; D might be TRBD1 (6 bases). The CDR3 contains 16 residues. Germline V gives CDR1 MGHRA, CDR2 YSYEKL. V gave up 8 bases and J gave up 6 bases, with 23 bases separating them. The CDR3 DNA sequence: TGCGCCAGCGGGGGCGAAGGGTTGGGTTTACCAAACATTCAGTACTTC. It translates to CASGGEGLGLPNIQYF.

The V and J genes are TRBV29-1 and TRBJ1-4, with 8 nucleotides matching TRBD1. The germline gives CDR1 SQVTM, CDR2 ANQGSEA. The CDR3 spans 13 residues. Losses at the gene ends were 5 bases for V and 6 bases for J; bases not matched to a gene: 5. The DNA of the CDR3 is TGCAGCGTTCGCAGGGGGCAGGATGAAAAACTGTTTTTT. This sequence encodes CSVRRGQDEKLFF. Looking up the rest from reference TRBV29-1 and TRBJ1-4 gives the full variable domain: SAVISQKPSRDICQRGTSLTIQCQVDSQVTMMFWYRQQPGQSLTLIATANQGSEATYESGFVIDKFPISRPNLTFSTLTVSNMSPEDSSIYLCSVRRGQDEKLFFGSGTQLSVL.

This clone was seen more than once but under ten times. J is TRBJ2-5 and V is TRBV30; TRBD2 matches at 10 bases. Germline CDR1 reads GTSNPN; CDR2 reads SVGIG (reference sequence). V lost 2 bases and J lost 5; bases outside the gene matches: 5. CDR3 size: 14 residues. Here the CDR3 DNA reads TGTGCCTGGAGTCTAGCGGGAGTGGGGGAGACCCAGTACTTC. As protein: CAWSLAGVGETQYF.

The chain links TRBV7-2 to TRBJ2-1; 11 nucleotides match TRBD2. CDR1 SGHTA and CDR2 FQGNSA come from the germline V gene. CDR3 length: 14 residues. The trim removed 5 bases at V and 8 bases at J, leaving 5 bases unmatched. CDR3 sequence: CASSTSGSSDEQFF. As DNA, the CDR3 is TGTGCCAGCAGCACTAGCGGGAGCAGCGATGAGCAGTTCTTC.

This clone was detected only a few times. The genes are TRBV18 and TRBJ2-3; tentative D call: TRBD2 (6 bases). CDR1 is KGHSH, CDR2 LQKENI, per germline. CDR3 length: 15 amino acids. Trimming left V 3 bases short and J 0 bases short, with 10 bases between. The chain's CDR3 is CASSPDGTSTDTQYF. DNA for the CDR3: TGTGCCAGCTCACCTGACGGGACTAGCACAGATACGCAGTATTTT.

The genes are TRBV6-1 and TRBJ2-1; possible D gene TRBD1, 5 bases. The CDR3 spans 17 residues. Germline V gene lookup returns CDR1 MNHNS and CDR2 SASEGT. V dropped 0 bases and J dropped 8 bases, with 20 bases sitting between them. CDR3 nucleotides: TGTGCCAGCAGTGAAGCGTCTCGGGCAGGGTTGTTCTATGAGCAGTTCTTC. Amino acids: CASSEASRAGLFYEQFF.

The table lists this clone with a count of one. The chain links TRBV10-2 to TRBJ1-2; D gene uncertain. The length of the CDR3 is 12 residues. The V and J ends lost 6 bases and 8 bases respectively, with 13 bases between them. Germline loops: CDR1 WSHSY, CDR2 SAAADI. The CDR3 region is CASSQGDAGYTF. Written as DNA, the CDR3 is TGCGCCAGCAGCCAAGGAGACGCGGGCTACACCTTC.

The chain combines TRBV12-5 with TRBJ2-7, with TRBD2 matching 8 bases. This CDR3 spans 17 amino acids. Germline CDR1 reads LGHNT; CDR2 reads FRNRAP. V lost 1 base and J lost 0; bases outside the gene matches: 8. The CDR3 here is CASGLGGLARSSYEQYF. CDR3 in DNA: TGTGCTAGTGGTTTGGGAGGACTAGCAAGGAGCTCCTACGAGCAGTACTTC.

The J gene is TRBJ2-7, the V gene TRBV7-2, with 8 bases that match TRBD1. Per the germline V gene, CDR1 is SGHTA and CDR2 is FQGNSA. The CDR3 extends over 15 amino acids. V trimming: 1 base; J trimming: 1 base; junction bases outside the gene matches: 3. This chain's CDR3 is CASSLGDRPSYEQYF. CDR3 in DNA: TGTGCCAGCAGCTTAGGGGACAGGCCTTCCTACGAGCAGTACTTC.

The chain has TRBV4-3 and TRBJ1-4, with D perhaps TRBD1 (5 bases). V shed 0 bases and J shed 7 bases, with 15 bases lying between them. Germline V gene data show CDR1 as LGHNA and CDR2 as YSLEER. This CDR3 comprises 16 residues. CDR3 in DNA: TGCGCCAGCAGCCAAGATTTTGGGGCCTCGATTGAAAAACTGTTTTTT. As protein: CASSQDFGASIEKLFF.